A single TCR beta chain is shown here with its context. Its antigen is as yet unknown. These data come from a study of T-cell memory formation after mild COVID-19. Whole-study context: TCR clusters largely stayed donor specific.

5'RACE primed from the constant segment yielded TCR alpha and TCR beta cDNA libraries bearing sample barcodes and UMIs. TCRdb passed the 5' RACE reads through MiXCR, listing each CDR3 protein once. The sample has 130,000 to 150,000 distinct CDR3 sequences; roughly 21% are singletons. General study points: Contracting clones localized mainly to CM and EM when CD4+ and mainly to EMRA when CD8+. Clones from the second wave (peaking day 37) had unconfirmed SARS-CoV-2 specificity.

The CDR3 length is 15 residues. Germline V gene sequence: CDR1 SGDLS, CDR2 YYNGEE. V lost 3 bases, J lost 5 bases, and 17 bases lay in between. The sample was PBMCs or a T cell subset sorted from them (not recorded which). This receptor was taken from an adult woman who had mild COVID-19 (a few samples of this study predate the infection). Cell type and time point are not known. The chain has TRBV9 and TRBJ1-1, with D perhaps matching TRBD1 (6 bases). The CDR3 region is CASSGPRGAGTEAFF. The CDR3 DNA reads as TGTGCCAGCAGCGGTCCCAGGGGAGCAGGTACTGAAGCTTTCTTT.